What follows describes a single T cell receptor beta chain. Its specificity is not known. Each CDR3 protein gets one entry after TCRdb re-called the 5' RACE reads with MiXCR. The top ten clones hold 15% to 20% of a sample with 350,000 to 550,000 distinct CDR3 sequences, under 20% of them seen once. The data were taken from a study of T cells after yellow fever vaccination. General study results and limits: Clonotypes found in both CD4 and CD8 compartments made up a small share. Any FACS-sorted repertoire could hold abundant clonotypes that contaminate it from the bulk population.

This CDR3 is 12 amino acids long. The sequencing used PBMCs, collected before the yellow fever booster vaccination. The V and J genes are TRBV21-1 and TRBJ1-2. TRBV21-1 is a recognized pseudogene. This receptor was identified in a man between 18 and 35 years old who received the YFV17D yellow fever vaccine. CDR3 in amino acids: CASSKTNYGYTF. In DNA form, the CDR3 reads TGTGCCAGCAGCAAAACAAACTATGGCTACACCTTC.